This note documents a single T cell receptor beta chain sequence. These data belong to a study of identifying expanded T cells in peripheral blood. Sequencing used immunoSEQ multiplex PCR; TCRdb keeps in-frame clones, though not all of them. The sample yields some 120,000 clones, 84% seen once. J gave up 2 bases and V 7 bases, and 8 bases lay outside the gene matches. The CDR3 sequence is 14 residues long. CDR1 and CDR2 (germline): MNHEY, SMNVEV (reference sequence). The source material was blood. This clonotype was sampled from a person aged 18 to 70 in good health. V usage is TRBV27 and J usage is TRBJ2-7, with 7 bases identical to TRBD1. Here the CDR3 reads CASTVRGPPYEQYF. The CDR3 nucleotides are TGTGCCAGCACCGTAAGGGGGCCGCCCTACGAGCAGTACTTC.